The 19 T cell receptor beta chains below all came from one sample that was sequenced in a study of T cell changes during pregnancy in multiple sclerosis. Assay used: immunoSEQ multiplex PCR; TCRdb lists only in-frame clones, some missing. The profile shows 100,000 or so clones, approximately 95% of them singletons. Sequencing was performed on peripheral blood, taken after pregnancy. These receptors were obtained from a female donor in good health, enrolled as a control in a pregnancy study.

The CDR3 protein is CASSGGARPGELFF. Here the CDR3 DNA reads TGTGCCAGCAGCGGTGGGGCCCGTCCCGGGGAGCTGTTTTTT. This chain connects TRBV7-9 to TRBJ2-2; weak D call: TRBD1 (5 bases). The CDR3 totals 14 residues. Germline V lookup: CDR1 SEHNR, CDR2 FQNEAQ (reference sequence). V dropped 5 bases and J dropped 6 bases, with 13 bases sitting between them. The variable domain in full, with the rest retrieved from reference TRBV7-9 and TRBJ2-2, is DTGVSQNPRHKITKRGQNVTFRCDPISEHNRLYWYRQTLGQGPEFLTYFQNEAQLEKSRLLSDRFSAERPKGSFSTLEIQRTEQGDSAMYLCASSGGARPGELFFGEGSRLTVL.

This chain joins TRBV19 and TRBJ2-7; possible D gene TRBD2, 6 bases. The V and J ends lost 4 bases and 4 bases respectively, with 17 bases between them. Germline assignment: CDR1 LNHDA and CDR2 SQIVND (reference sequence). The CDR3 consists of 15 residues. CDR3 region: CASSTGLGGLYEQYF. In nucleotides, the CDR3 is TGTGCCAGTAGTACCGGCCTGGGGGGTCTGTACGAGCAGTACTTC.

The gene calls are TRBV5-4 and TRBJ2-2; TRBD1 agrees at 8 bases. The germline V gene encodes CDR1 SGHNT and CDR2 YYREEE (reference sequence). CDR3 length: 15 residues. The trim removed 1 base at V and 9 bases at J, leaving 8 bases unmatched. The CDR3, as DNA: TGTGCCAGCAGCTTGTTTAGGACAGGGATCCGGGAGCTGTTTTTT. Translation gives CASSLFRTGIRELFF.

The CDR3 DNA reads as TGTGCCAGCAGCGTGTTAGCGGCACCACAGGGGAATGAGCAGTTCTTC. It encodes CASSVLAAPQGNEQFF. This chain joins TRBV9 and TRBJ2-1; D possibly corresponds to TRBD1 (7 bases). There are 16 residues in the CDR3. Germline CDR1 SGDLS, CDR2 YYNGEE. The ends were cut back, 2 bases at V and 7 bases at J, with 19 bases in the middle.

This chain uses TRBV11-2 with TRBJ2-1; 8 bases map to TRBD2. CDR3 size: 15 residues. CDR1 SGHAT and CDR2 FQNNGV come from the germline V gene. The V gene end was trimmed by 1 base and the J gene end by 6 bases; junction bases not matched to a gene: 5. CDR3 region: CASSLGLAGGNEQFF. CDR3 nucleotide sequence: TGTGCCAGCAGCTTAGGCCTAGCGGGCGGCAATGAGCAGTTCTTC.

The chain joins TRBV5-4 to TRBJ1-4, with 10 bases lining up with TRBD1. CDR3 length: 15 residues. The germline V gene has CDR1 SGHNT and CDR2 YYREEE (reference sequence). J was trimmed by 8 bases and V by 2 bases; bases with no gene match: 6. In nucleotides, the CDR3 is TGTGCCAGCAGCTTTACCGGGACAGGGGTGGAAAAACTGTTTTTT. Translating it yields CASSFTGTGVEKLFF. Complete variable domain (other parts from reference TRBV5-4 and TRBJ1-4): ETGVTQSPTHLIKTRGQQVTLRCSSQSGHNTVSWYQQALGQGPQFIFQYYREEENGRGNFPPRFSGLQFPNYSSELNVNALELDDSALYLCASSFTGTGVEKLFFGSGTQLSVL.

The rearrangement joins TRBV30 to TRBJ2-2; maybe TRBD2 (6 bases). Per the germline V gene, CDR1 is GTSNPN and CDR2 is SVGIG (reference sequence). With 0 bases removed from V and 0 bases from J, the gap between germline ends came to 14 bases. The CDR3 runs 17 residues. CDR3 in amino acids: CAWSVRKGTANTGELFF. In DNA, the CDR3 is TGTGCCTGGAGTGTTCGTAAGGGGACTGCGAACACCGGGGAGCTGTTTTTT.

V usage is TRBV14 and J usage is TRBJ2-1, with D perhaps matching TRBD1 (5 bases). V dropped 2 bases and J dropped 7 bases, with 6 bases sitting between them. CDR3 length equals 12 residues. Germline CDR1 and CDR2: SGHDN and FVKESK. The chain's CDR3 is CASSQQGNEQFF. The CDR3 DNA reads TGTGCCAGCAGCCAACAGGGTAATGAGCAGTTCTTC.

The CDR3 is CASSYSGTEGYGYTF. The CDR3 nucleotides read TGTGCCAGCAGTTACTCCGGGACTGAGGGCTATGGCTACACCTTC. The chain carries TRBV6-5 and TRBJ1-2, with a possible D match to TRBD1 (5 bases). The CDR3 runs to 15 residues. Trimming stripped 0 bases from V and 4 bases from J, with 12 bases between. CDR1 MNHEY and CDR2 SVGAGI come from the germline V gene.

The J gene is TRBJ2-1, the V gene TRBV2; D gene unclear. CDR3 size: 11 residues. CDR1 SNHLY and CDR2 FYNNEI come from the germline V gene. V was shortened by 6 bases and J by 4 bases, with 4 bases between the two germline ends. The CDR3 sequence is CASSGYNEQFF. DNA for the CDR3: TGTGCCAGCAGCGGGTACAATGAGCAGTTCTTC. Complete variable domain (other parts from reference TRBV2 and TRBJ2-1): EPEVTQTPSHQVTQMGQEVILRCVPISNHLYFYWYRQILGQKVEFLVSFYNNEISEKSEIFDDQFSVERPDGSNFTLKIRSTKLEDSAMYFCASSGYNEQFFGPGTRLTVL.

This rearrangement joins TRBV19 to TRBJ1-5; D remains ambiguous. The CDR3 has 17 amino acids. Germline CDR1 LNHDA, CDR2 SQIVND (reference sequence). The V end lost 0 bases, the J end lost 0 bases, and 12 bases lay between the germline ends. The CDR3 DNA follows: TGTGCCAGTAGTATAGATACAGTGAGAAATAGCAATCAGCCCCAGCATTTT. Protein product: CASSIDTVRNSNQPQHF.

The chain employs TRBV27 and TRBJ2-1; tentative D call: TRBD1 (6 bases). The CDR3 is made up of 15 amino acids. V was pared by 6 bases and J by 0 bases, with 12 bases between. The germline V gene encodes CDR1 MNHEY and CDR2 SMNVEV (reference sequence). Here the CDR3 reads CASRRGQSSYNEQFF. The DNA for the CDR3 is TGTGCCAGCAGGAGGGGACAAAGCTCCTACAATGAGCAGTTCTTC.

The V call is TRBV30, the J call TRBJ2-1; 8 nucleotides match TRBD2. The V gene end was trimmed by 7 bases and the J gene end by 4 bases; junction bases not matched to a gene: 6. This CDR3 has 13 amino acids. The germline CDR1 and CDR2 sequences are GTSNPN and SVGIG (reference sequence). The CDR3 loop reads CAYTSGRYNEQFF. CDR3 bases: TGTGCCTATACTAGCGGCAGATACAATGAGCAGTTCTTC.

This rearrangement joins TRBV7-9 to TRBJ2-7; TRBD2 agrees at 10 bases. Germline V gene lookup returns CDR1 SEHNR and CDR2 FQNEAQ (reference sequence). The CDR3 sequence is 15 residues long. J was trimmed by 5 bases and V by 1 base; bases with no gene match: 5. The CDR3 protein is CASSLVRLAGDEQYF. The CDR3 DNA follows: TGTGCCAGCAGCTTAGTGCGGCTAGCGGGAGACGAGCAGTACTTC.

The CDR3: CASRTSLMGQGAWNEQFF. CDR3 DNA: TGTGCCAGCAGGACCTCCCTCATGGGGCAGGGGGCTTGGAATGAGCAGTTCTTC. The rearrangement uses TRBV27 and TRBJ2-1, with 8 bases that match TRBD1. V was clipped by 6 bases and J by 7 bases; unmatched bases: 20. Looked up from germline, CDR1 is MNHEY and CDR2 is SMNVEV (reference sequence). This CDR3 is built from 18 residues.

A single count supports this clone. V and J are TRBV18 and TRBJ2-2; D is perhaps TRBD1 (5 bases). Germline loops: CDR1 KGHSH, CDR2 LQKENI. V was pared by 2 bases and J by 5 bases, with 6 bases between. The CDR3 is 13 amino acids. The CDR3 protein is CASSPKGTGELFF. The CDR3 DNA follows: TGTGCCAGCTCACCAAAGGGGACCGGGGAGCTGTTTTTT.

This sequence joins TRBV5-6 and TRBJ2-7, with no clear D. Trimming took off 6 bases at V and 3 bases at J, with 13 bases between the two ends. Germline V gene data show CDR1 as SGHDT and CDR2 as YYEEEE. The CDR3 loop spans 13 amino acids. The CDR3 region is CASTSPPYYEQYF. In nucleotides, the CDR3 is TGTGCCAGCACCTCTCCCCCGTACTACGAGCAGTACTTC.

V is TRBV7-9 and J is TRBJ2-1, with D maybe TRBD2 (6 bases). This CDR3 is built from 15 residues. Germline V lookup: CDR1 SEHNR, CDR2 FQNEAQ (reference sequence). V lost 4 bases to trimming and J lost 11 bases, with 21 bases between them. CDR3 nucleotide sequence: TGTGCCAGCAGCTCTGGGACTTACCCGTACGGGAAGCAGTTCTTC. This translates into CASSSGTYPYGKQFF.

The chain combines TRBV28 with TRBJ2-7; D is uncertain. The CDR3 is 15 residues long. V lost 6 bases, J lost 2 bases, and 17 bases lay in between. Germline loops: CDR1 MDHEN, CDR2 SYDVKM. CDR3 nucleotides: TGTGCCAGCAGCCGACTCACTGATACTCCCTACGAGCAGTACTTC. Residues: CASSRLTDTPYEQYF.